This T cell receptor (beta chain) was recovered during a study of blood T cell repertoires in COVID-19. The wider study: Samples came from the United States, Italy and Spain, spanning acute and convalescent COVID-19. T cells, B-cell-depleted T cells, or PBMCs supplied cDNA or gDNA.

The CDR3 runs 11 residues. Per the germline V gene, CDR1 is GTSNPN and CDR2 is SVGIG (reference sequence). The V end was cut by 3 bases, the J end by 1 base, with 3 bases between. As originally analysed: It was from reference gene primer amplification that nucleated cell counts were estimated. Sequencing was performed with immunoSEQ multiplex PCR; in TCRdb, only in-frame clones are kept and a portion is missing. That table gives V, J and clone size, and the DNA gave D and trimming. The sample has about 210,000 clones, 75% to 90% seen once. The sample comprised peripheral blood. This clonotype originated in a woman in her thirties or forties with acute or convalescent COVID-19. The chain uses TRBV30 and TRBJ1-2; no reliable D call. CDR3 DNA sequence: TGTGCCTGGAGCGGTAACTATGGCTACACCTTC. Encoded protein: CAWSGNYGYTF.